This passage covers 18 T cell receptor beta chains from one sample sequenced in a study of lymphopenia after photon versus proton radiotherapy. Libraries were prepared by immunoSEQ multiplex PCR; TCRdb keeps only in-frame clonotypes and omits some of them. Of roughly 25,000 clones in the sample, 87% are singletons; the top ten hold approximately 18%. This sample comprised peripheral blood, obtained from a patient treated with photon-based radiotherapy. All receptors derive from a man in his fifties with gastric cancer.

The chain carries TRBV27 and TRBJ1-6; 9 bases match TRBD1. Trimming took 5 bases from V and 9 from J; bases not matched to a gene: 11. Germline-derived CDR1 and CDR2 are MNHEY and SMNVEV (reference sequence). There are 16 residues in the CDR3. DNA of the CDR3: TGTGCCAGCAGTACCATCACCGGGACAGGGAGTTCACCCCTCCACTTT. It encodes CASSTITGTGSSPLHF.

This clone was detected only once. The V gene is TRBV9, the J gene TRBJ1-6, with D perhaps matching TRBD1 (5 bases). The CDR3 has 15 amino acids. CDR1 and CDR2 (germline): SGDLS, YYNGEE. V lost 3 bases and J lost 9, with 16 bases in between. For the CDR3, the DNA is TGTGCCAGCAGCGCCGGAGGGGCCGTGATTTCACCCCTCCACTTT. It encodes CASSAGGAVISPLHF.

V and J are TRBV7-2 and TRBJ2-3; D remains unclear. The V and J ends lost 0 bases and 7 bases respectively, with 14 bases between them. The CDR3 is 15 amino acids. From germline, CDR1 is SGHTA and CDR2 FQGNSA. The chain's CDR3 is CASSLADRYRHTQYF. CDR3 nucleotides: TGTGCCAGCAGCTTAGCCGATCGGTATCGCCATACGCAGTATTTT.

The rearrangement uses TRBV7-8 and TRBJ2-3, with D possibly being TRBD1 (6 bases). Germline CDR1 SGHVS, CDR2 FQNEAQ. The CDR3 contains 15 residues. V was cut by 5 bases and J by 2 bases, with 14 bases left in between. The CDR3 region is CASSPRQGNTDTQYF. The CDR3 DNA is TGTGCCAGCAGCCCGAGGCAGGGGAACACAGATACGCAGTATTTT.

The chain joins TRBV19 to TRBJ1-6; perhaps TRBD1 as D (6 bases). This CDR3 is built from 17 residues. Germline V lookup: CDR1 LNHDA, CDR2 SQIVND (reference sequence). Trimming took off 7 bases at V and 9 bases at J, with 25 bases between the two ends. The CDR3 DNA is TGTGCCAGTACCTTCCTGGGGCTACAGGGACTCCCTTCACCCCTCCACTTT. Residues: CASTFLGLQGLPSPLHF. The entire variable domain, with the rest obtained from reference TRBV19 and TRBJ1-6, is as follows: DGGITQSPKYLFRKEGQNVTLSCEQNLNHDAMYWYRQDPGQGLRLIYYSQIVNDFQKGDIAEGYSVSREKKESFPLTVTSAQKNPTAFYLCASTFLGLQGLPSPLHFGNGTRLTVT.

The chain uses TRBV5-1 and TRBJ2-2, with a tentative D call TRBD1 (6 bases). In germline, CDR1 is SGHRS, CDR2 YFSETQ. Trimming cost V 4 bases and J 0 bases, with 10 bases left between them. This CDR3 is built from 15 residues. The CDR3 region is CASSRDRTNTGELFF. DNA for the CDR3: TGCGCCAGCAGCCGTGACAGGACGAACACCGGGGAGCTGTTTTTT.

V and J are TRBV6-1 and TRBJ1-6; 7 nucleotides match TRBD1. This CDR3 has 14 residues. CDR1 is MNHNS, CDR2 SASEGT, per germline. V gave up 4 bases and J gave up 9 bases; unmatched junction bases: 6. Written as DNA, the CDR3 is TGTGCCAGCAGTGGACAGGGAACAGGTTCACCCCTCCACTTT. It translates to CASSGQGTGSPLHF.

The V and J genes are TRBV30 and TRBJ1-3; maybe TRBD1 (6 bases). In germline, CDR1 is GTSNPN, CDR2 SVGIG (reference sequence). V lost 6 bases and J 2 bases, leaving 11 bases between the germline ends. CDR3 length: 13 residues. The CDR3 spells CACQGSAGNTIYF. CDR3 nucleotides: TGTGCCTGTCAGGGGAGTGCTGGAAACACCATATATTTT.

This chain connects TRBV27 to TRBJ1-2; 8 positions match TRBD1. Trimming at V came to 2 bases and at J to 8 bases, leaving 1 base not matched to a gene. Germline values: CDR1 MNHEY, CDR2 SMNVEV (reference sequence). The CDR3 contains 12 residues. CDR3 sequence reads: CASSLPGGGYTF. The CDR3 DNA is TGTGCCAGCAGTTTACCAGGGGGCGGCTACACCTTC.

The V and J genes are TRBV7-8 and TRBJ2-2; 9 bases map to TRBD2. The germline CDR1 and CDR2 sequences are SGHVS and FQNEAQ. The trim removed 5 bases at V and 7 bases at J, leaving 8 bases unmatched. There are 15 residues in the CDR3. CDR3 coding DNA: TGTGCCAGCAGCCTCCGACTAGCGGTGGACGGGGAGCTGTTTTTT. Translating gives CASSLRLAVDGELFF.

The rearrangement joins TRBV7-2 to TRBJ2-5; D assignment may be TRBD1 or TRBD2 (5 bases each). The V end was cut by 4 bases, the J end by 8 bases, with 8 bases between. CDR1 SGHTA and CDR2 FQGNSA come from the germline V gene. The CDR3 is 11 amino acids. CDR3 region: CASSSRDTQYF. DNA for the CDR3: TGTGCCAGCAGCTCCCGGGACACCCAGTACTTC.

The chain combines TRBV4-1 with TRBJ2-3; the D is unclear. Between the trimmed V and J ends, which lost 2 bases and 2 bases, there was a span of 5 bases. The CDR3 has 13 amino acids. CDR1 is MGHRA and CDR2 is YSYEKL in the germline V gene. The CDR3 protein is CASSQPNTDTQYF. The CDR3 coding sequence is TGCGCCAGCAGCCAACCGAACACAGATACGCAGTATTTT.

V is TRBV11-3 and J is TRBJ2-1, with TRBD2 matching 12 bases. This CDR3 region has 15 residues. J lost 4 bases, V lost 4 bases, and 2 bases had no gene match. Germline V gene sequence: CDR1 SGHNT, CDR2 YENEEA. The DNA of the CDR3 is TGTGCCAGCAGCTCCGGGACTAGCGGGTACAATGAGCAGTTCTTC. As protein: CASSSGTSGYNEQFF.

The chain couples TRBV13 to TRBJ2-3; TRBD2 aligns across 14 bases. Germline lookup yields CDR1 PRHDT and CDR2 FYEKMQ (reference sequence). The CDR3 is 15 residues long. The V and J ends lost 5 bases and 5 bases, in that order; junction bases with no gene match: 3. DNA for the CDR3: TGTGCCAGCAGCAAGGGGACTAGCGGGGGAGATACGCAGTATTTT. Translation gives CASSKGTSGGDTQYF.

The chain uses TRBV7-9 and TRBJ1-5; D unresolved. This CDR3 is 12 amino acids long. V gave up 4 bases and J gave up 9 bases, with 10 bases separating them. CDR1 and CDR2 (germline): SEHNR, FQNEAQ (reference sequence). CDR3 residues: CASSSANMPQHF. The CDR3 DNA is TGTGCCAGCAGCTCCGCCAACATGCCCCAGCATTTT.

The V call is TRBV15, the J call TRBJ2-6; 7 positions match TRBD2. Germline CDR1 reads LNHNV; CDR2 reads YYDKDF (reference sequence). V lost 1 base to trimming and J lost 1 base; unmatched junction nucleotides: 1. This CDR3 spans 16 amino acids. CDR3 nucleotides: TGTGCCACCAGCAGAGTAGCGGGTTCTGGGGCCAACGTCCTGACTTTC. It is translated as CATSRVAGSGANVLTF.

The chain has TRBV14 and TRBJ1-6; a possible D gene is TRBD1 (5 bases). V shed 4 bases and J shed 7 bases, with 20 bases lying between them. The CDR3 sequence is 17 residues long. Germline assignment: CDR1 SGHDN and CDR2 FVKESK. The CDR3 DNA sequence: TGTGCCAGCAGCCTACGCCCGGGACGGAGGGGCAATTCACCCCTCCACTTT. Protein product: CASSLRPGRRGNSPLHF. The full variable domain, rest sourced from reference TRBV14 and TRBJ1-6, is EAGVTQFPSHSVIEKGQTVTLRCDPISGHDNLYWYRRVMGKEIKFLLHFVKESKQDESGMPNNRFLAERTGGTYSTLKVQPAELEDSGVYFCASSLRPGRRGNSPLHFGNGTRLTVT.

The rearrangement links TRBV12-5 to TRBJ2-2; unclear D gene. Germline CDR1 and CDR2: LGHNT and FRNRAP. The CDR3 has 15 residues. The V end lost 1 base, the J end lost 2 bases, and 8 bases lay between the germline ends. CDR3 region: CASGLERANTGELFF. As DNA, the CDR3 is TGTGCTAGTGGTTTGGAAAGAGCTAACACCGGGGAGCTGTTTTTT.